This T cell receptor (beta chain) came from a study of STAT5B mutations in CD4+ large granular lymphocyte leukemia. This clone has a single count. What it binds is not known. Healthy controls were blood donor buffy coats. The assay was run at survey level. Measured with immunoSEQ multiplex PCR; TCRdb has only the in-frame clones, and not every one. Of around 30,000 clones detected, about 85% appear once; the ten largest clones hold around 4%. From germline, CDR1 is MDHEN and CDR2 SYDVKM. The CDR3 consists of 15 residues. Trimming at V came to 0 bases and at J to 1 base, leaving 1 base not matched to a gene. Study findings and constraints: Main leukemic clonotypes were patient-specific, but roughly 25% appeared at low frequency elsewhere.

This chain connects TRBV28 to TRBJ2-7; 9 bases agree with TRBD2. The sequence was obtained from a human donor in good health. The source material was CD4+ T cells from blood buffy coats. The CDR3 loop is CASSLWTSGSYEQYF. The DNA of the CDR3 is TGTGCCAGCAGTTTATGGACTAGCGGTTCCTACGAGCAGTACTTC.